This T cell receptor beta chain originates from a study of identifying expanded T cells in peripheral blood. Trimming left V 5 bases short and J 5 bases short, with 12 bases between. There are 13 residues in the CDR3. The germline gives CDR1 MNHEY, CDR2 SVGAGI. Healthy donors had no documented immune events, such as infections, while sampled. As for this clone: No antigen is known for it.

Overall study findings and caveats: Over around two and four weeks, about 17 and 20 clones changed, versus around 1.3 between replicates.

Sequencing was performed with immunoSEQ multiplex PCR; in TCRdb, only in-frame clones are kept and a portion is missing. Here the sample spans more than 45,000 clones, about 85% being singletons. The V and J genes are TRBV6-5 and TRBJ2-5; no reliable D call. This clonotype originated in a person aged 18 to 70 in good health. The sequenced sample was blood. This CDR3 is CASSGSEGETQYF. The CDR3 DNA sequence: TGTGCCAGCAGTGGGTCCGAAGGGGAGACCCAGTACTTC.